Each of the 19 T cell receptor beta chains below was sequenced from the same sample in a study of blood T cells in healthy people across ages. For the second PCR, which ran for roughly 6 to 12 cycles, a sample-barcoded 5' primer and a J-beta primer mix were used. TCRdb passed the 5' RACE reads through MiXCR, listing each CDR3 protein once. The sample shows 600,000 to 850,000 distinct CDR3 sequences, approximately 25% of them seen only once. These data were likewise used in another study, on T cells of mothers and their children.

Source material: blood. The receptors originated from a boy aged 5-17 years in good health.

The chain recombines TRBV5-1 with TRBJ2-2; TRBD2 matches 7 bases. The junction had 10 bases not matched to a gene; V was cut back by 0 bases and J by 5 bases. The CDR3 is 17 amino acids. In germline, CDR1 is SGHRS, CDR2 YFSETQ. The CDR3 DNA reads TGCGCCAGCAGCTTGGCCACTTGGGCTAGCGGTACCGGGGAGCTGTTTTTT. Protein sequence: CASSLATWASGTGELFF.

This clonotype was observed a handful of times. The CDR3 coding sequence is TGTGCCAGCAGCTTCACCGACTTGAGCAATCAGCCCCAGCATTTT. As protein: CASSFTDLSNQPQHF. The chain recombines TRBV5-5 with TRBJ1-5; no reliable D call. This CDR3 is built from 15 residues. CDR1 SGHKS and CDR2 YYEKEE come from the germline V gene (reference sequence). The ends were cut back, 2 bases at V and 1 base at J, with 10 bases in the middle. Variable domain in full (rest from reference TRBV5-5 and TRBJ1-5): DAGVTQSPTHLIKTRGQQVTLRCSPISGHKSVSWYQQVLGQGPQFIFQYYEKEERGRGNFPDRFSARQFPNYSSELNVNALLLGDSALYLCASSFTDLSNQPQHFGDGTRLSIL.

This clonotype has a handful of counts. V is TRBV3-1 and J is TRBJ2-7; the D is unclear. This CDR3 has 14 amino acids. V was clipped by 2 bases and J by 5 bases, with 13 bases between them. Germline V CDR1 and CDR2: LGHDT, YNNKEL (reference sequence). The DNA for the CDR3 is TGTGCCAGCAGCCAATCTCTACCGTACCACGAGCAGTACTTC. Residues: CASSQSLPYHEQYF.

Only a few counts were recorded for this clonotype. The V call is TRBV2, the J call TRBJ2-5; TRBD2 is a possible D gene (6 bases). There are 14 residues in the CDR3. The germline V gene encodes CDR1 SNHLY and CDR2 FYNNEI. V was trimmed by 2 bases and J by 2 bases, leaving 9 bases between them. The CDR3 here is CASSEYSGQETQYF. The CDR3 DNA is TGTGCCAGCAGTGAATATAGCGGACAAGAGACCCAGTACTTC.

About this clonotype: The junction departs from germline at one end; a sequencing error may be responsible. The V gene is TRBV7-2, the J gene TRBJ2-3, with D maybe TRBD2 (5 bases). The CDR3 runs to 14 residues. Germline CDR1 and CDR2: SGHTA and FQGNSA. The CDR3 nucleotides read TGTGCCAGCAGCTTAGCGGAGACACCAGTCGGAGGTTTCTTT. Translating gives CASSLAETPVGGFF.

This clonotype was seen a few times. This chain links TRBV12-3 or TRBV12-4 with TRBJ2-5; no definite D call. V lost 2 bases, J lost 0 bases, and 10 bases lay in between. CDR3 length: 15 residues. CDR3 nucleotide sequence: TGTGCCAGCAGTTTAATTGAAAGGTACCAAGAGACCCAGTACTTC. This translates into CASSLIERYQETQYF.

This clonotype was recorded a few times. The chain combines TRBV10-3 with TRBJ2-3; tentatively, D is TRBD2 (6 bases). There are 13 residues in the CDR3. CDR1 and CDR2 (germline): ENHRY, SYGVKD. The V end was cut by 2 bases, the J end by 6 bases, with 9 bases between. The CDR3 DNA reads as TGTGCCATCAGTGAGCCGGAGGGGGATACGCAGTATTTT. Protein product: CAISEPEGDTQYF.

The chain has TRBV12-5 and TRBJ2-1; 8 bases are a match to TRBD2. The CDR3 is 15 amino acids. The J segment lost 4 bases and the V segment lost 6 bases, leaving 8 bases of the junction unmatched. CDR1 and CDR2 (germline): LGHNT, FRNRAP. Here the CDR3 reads CASGKLAEHYNEQFF. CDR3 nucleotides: TGTGCTAGTGGAAAACTAGCGGAGCATTACAATGAGCAGTTCTTC.

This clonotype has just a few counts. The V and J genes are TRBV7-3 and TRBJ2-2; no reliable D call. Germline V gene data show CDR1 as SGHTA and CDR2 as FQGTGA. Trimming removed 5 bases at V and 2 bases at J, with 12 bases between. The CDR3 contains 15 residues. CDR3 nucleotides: TGTGCCAGCAGCCCCGAGACGTTCAACACCGGGGAGCTGTTTTTT. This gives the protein CASSPETFNTGELFF.

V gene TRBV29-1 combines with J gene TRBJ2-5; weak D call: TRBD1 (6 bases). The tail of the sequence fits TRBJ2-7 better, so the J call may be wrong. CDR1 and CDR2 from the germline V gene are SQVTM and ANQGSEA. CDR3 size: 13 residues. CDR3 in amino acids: CRVDSRGDYEQYF. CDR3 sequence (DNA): TGCAGAGTGGACAGTAGGGGTGACTACGAGCAGTACTTC.

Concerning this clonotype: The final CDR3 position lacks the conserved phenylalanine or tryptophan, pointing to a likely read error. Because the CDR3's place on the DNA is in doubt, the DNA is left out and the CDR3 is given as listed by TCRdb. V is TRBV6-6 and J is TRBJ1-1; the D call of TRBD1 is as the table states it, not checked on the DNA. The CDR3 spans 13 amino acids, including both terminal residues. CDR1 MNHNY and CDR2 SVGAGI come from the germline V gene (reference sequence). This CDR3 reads CASSFPSRGGGFS.

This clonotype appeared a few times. Here the CDR3 DNA reads TGTGCCAGCAGTTTAAGCTCCAAAATTGAGCGGGAGGAAAGCACAGATACGCAGTATTTT. It specifies CASSLSSKIEREESTDTQYF. The J gene is TRBJ2-3, the V gene TRBV28; 9 nucleotides match TRBD2. V dropped 2 bases and J dropped 0; count of bases not matched to a gene: 15. This CDR3 region has 20 residues. Germline lookup yields CDR1 MDHEN and CDR2 SYDVKM.

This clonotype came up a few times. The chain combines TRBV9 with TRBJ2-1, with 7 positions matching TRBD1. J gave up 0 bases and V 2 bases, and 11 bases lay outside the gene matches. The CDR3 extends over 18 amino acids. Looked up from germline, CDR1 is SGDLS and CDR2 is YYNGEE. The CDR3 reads CASSVQGRDSSSYNEQFF. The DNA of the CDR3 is TGTGCCAGCAGCGTCCAGGGACGGGACAGCAGCTCCTACAATGAGCAGTTCTTC.

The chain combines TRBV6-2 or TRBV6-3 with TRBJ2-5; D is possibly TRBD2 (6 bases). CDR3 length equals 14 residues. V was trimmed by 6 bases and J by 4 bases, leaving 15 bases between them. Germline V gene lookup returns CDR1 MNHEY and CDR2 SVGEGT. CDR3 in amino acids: CASSYVGLTETQYF. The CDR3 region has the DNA TGTGCCAGCAGCTACGTGGGACTGACAGAGACCCAGTACTTC.

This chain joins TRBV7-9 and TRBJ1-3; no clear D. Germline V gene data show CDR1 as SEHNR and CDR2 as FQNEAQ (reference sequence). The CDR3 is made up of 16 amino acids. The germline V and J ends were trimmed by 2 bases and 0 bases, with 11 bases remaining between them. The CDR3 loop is CASSLSSKSSGNTIYF. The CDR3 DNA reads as TGTGCCAGCAGCTTATCGTCAAAGAGCTCTGGAAACACCATATATTTT.

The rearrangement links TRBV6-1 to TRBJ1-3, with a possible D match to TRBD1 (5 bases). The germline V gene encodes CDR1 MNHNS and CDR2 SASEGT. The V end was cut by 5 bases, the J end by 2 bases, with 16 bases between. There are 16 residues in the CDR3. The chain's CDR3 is CASSRGAQAPGNTIYF. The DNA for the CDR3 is TGTGCCAGCAGTCGCGGGGCTCAAGCCCCTGGAAACACCATATATTTT.

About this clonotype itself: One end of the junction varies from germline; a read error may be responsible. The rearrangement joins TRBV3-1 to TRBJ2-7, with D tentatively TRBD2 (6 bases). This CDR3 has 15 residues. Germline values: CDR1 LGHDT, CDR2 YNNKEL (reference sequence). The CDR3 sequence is CASSLGLSSSYEQYF. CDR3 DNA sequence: TGCGCCAGCTCCCTGGGACTCTCGAGCTCCTACGAGCAGTACTTC.

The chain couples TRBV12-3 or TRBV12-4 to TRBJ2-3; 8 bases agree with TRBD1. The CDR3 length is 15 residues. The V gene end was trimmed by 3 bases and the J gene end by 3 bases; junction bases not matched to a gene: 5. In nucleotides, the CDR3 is TGTGCCAGCAGTTTTATGGACAGGGTGACAGATACGCAGTATTTT. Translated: CASSFMDRVTDTQYF.

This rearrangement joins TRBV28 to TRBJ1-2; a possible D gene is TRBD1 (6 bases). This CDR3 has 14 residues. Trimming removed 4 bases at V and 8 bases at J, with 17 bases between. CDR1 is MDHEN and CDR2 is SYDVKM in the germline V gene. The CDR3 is CASSWGGGNGGYTF. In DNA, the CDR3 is TGTGCCAGCAGTTGGGGAGGGGGTAATGGAGGCTACACCTTC.